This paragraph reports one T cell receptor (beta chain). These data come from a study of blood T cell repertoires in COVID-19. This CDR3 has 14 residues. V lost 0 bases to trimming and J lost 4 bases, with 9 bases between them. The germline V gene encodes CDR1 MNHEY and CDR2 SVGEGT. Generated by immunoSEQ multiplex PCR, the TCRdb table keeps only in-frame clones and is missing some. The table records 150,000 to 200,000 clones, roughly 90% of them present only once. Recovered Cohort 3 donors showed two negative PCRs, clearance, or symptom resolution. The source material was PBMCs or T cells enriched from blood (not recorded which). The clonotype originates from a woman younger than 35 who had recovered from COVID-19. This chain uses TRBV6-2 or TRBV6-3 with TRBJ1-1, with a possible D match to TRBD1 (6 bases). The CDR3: CASSYSPGVTEAFF. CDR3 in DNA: TGTGCCAGCAGTTACTCTCCAGGGGTCACTGAAGCTTTCTTT.